This paragraph covers one TCR beta chain sequence. This table comes from immunoSEQ multiplex PCR, and its TCRdb copy is limited to in-frame clones, with some not included. The sample yields 35,000 to 40,000 clones, around 80% seen once. There are 13 residues in the CDR3. V was shortened by 10 bases and J by 2 bases, with 15 bases between the two germline ends. Germline V gene sequence: CDR1 ENHRY, CDR2 SYGVKD. This entry comes from a study of OX40 agonist ivuxolimab in advanced cancers. The sample in question was CD4+ or CD8+ T cells sorted from blood, obtained in a trial of the OX40 agonist ivuxolimab. The chain links TRBV10-3 to TRBJ2-7, with D perhaps being TRBD1 or TRBD2 (5 bases each). This clonotype was obtained from an adult with an advanced solid tumor such as melanoma, head and neck, liver or kidney cancer. The CDR3 DNA reads TGTGCCACTAACGAGGGGCCTCCCTACGAGCAGTACTTC. It codes for CATNEGPPYEQYF.